These 15 T cell receptor beta chains share one sample of origin, sequenced in a study of T cell responses to AZD1222 COVID-19 vaccine. Produced via immunoSEQ multiplex PCR; TCRdb's table is partial and in-frame only. The data show roughly 120,000 clones, less than 95% seen once. The sequences come from peripheral blood, collected on day 0 of AZD1222 vaccination. These receptors were taken from an adult in good health.

This clone was seen only once. V usage is TRBV3-1 (or the pseudogene TRBV3-2) and J usage is TRBJ2-2, with D tentatively TRBD1 (5 bases). This CDR3 is 19 amino acids long. The V end was cut by 4 bases, the J end by 2 bases, with 23 bases between. CDR1 LGHDT and CDR2 YNNKEL come from the germline V gene (reference sequence). The CDR3 nucleotides are TGTGCCAGCAGCCCATATGAATCATGGGGCCAGCTAAACACCGGGGAGCTGTTTTTT. It codes for CASSPYESWGQLNTGELFF.

The chain uses TRBV24-1 and TRBJ1-5; 9 nucleotides align to TRBD1. The V gene's germline CDR1 is KGHDR and CDR2 SFDVKD. The CDR3 totals 14 residues. The junction had 0 bases not matched to a gene; V was cut back by 5 bases and J by 2 bases. The CDR3 nucleotides read TGTGCCACCAGTGGGGACAGGGGCAATCAGCCCCAGCATTTT. It translates to CATSGDRGNQPQHF.

The chain uses TRBV5-8 and TRBJ2-5; D possibly corresponds to TRBD1 (6 bases). The CDR3 extends over 15 amino acids. V was clipped by 0 bases and J by 7 bases, with 16 bases between them. In germline, CDR1 is SGHTS, CDR2 YDEGEE. The CDR3 nucleotides are TGTGCCAGCAGCTTGGGCTCGCTGGGGGCCGGGACCCAGTACTTC. Residues: CASSLGSLGAGTQYF.

This chain connects TRBV5-4 to TRBJ1-1; 7 bases are shared with TRBD1. The CDR3 extends over 16 amino acids. Trimming cost V 3 bases and J 0 bases; bases outside gene matches: 8. Germline V gene lookup returns CDR1 SGHNT and CDR2 YYREEE (reference sequence). Here the CDR3 reads CASSSTPGQMNTEAFF. CDR3 coding DNA: TGTGCCAGCAGCTCAACCCCGGGACAGATGAACACTGAAGCTTTCTTT.

This rearrangement joins TRBV18 to TRBJ2-1, with 11 bases lining up with TRBD2. V lost 4 bases and J lost 0; bases outside the gene matches: 8. The CDR3 totals 18 residues. Germline V gene sequence: CDR1 KGHSH, CDR2 LQKENI. The CDR3 reads CASSQTSGAPASYNEQFF. CDR3 nucleotides: TGTGCCAGCTCACAGACTAGCGGGGCTCCGGCCTCCTACAATGAGCAGTTCTTC.

The rearrangement links TRBV15 to TRBJ1-2; D may be TRBD1 (6 bases). CDR3 size: 14 residues. Per the germline V gene, CDR1 is LNHNV and CDR2 is YYDKDF (reference sequence). V lost 0 bases and J lost 3, with 8 bases in between. This CDR3 is CATSREGADYGYTF. Written as DNA, the CDR3 is TGTGCCACCAGCAGAGAGGGGGCAGACTATGGCTACACCTTC.

In its sample, this clone was seen once. The chain employs TRBV24-1 and TRBJ1-3, with D unresolved. Germline CDR1 and CDR2: KGHDR and SFDVKD. V was shortened by 5 bases and J by 0 bases, with 1 base between the two germline ends. The CDR3 length is 12 residues. The CDR3 region is CATSASGNTIYF. The DNA of the CDR3 is TGTGCCACCAGTGCCTCTGGAAACACCATATATTTT.

This clone was recorded only once. This chain connects TRBV28 to TRBJ2-7; no definite D call. The CDR3 runs to 12 residues. Per the germline V gene, CDR1 is MDHEN and CDR2 is SYDVKM. Trimming removed 2 bases at V and 4 bases at J, with 6 bases between. CDR3 residues: CASSLERYEQYF. The CDR3 DNA reads as TGTGCCAGCAGTTTAGAACGGTACGAGCAGTACTTC.

V is TRBV20-1 and J is TRBJ2-5; tentatively, D is TRBD2 (5 bases). Trimming removed 3 bases at V and 2 bases at J, with 13 bases between. This CDR3 has 14 amino acids. The germline V gene has CDR1 DFQATT and CDR2 SNEGSKA (reference sequence). The CDR3 spells CSASWRRGQETQYF. CDR3 bases: TGCAGTGCTAGTTGGCGGCGAGGGCAAGAGACCCAGTACTTC.

The chain recombines TRBV7-8 with TRBJ2-1, with 7 bases identical to TRBD1. The germline CDR1 and CDR2 sequences are SGHVS and FQNEAQ. The CDR3 sequence is 15 residues long. The trim removed 6 bases at V and 2 bases at J, leaving 7 bases unmatched. The CDR3: CASRAGTAPYNEQFF. DNA of the CDR3: TGTGCCAGCAGGGCCGGGACAGCGCCCTACAATGAGCAGTTCTTC.

This chain connects TRBV28 to TRBJ2-7; TRBD1 agrees at 8 bases. This CDR3 is 16 amino acids long. The V and J ends lost 3 bases and 2 bases, in that order; junction bases with no gene match: 9. Germline loops: CDR1 MDHEN, CDR2 SYDVKM. CDR3 coding DNA: TGTGCCAGCAGTTTGACCCCAGGGGGCGCAGCCTACGAGCAGTACTTC. This sequence encodes CASSLTPGGAAYEQYF.

The chain links TRBV15 to TRBJ1-6; no reliable D call. Germline CDR1 LNHNV, CDR2 YYDKDF (reference sequence). This CDR3 has 16 residues. V lost 3 bases and J 0 bases, leaving 9 bases between the germline ends. The CDR3 region is CATSSGDYSYNSPLHF. The CDR3 DNA reads TGTGCCACCAGCAGTGGTGATTACTCCTATAATTCACCCCTCCACTTT.

The rearrangement joins TRBV2 to TRBJ1-5; maybe TRBD1 (5 bases). The CDR3 loop spans 15 amino acids. V dropped 8 bases and J dropped 4 bases, with 18 bases sitting between them. From germline, CDR1 is SNHLY and CDR2 FYNNEI. The CDR3, as DNA: TGTGCCAGCGCTCGTGTCGGGGCCCTAAATCAGCCCCAGCATTTT. Translated, it gives CASARVGALNQPQHF.

V is TRBV4-1 and J is TRBJ1-6, with D unresolved. CDR1 and CDR2 from the germline V gene are MGHRA and YSYEKL. The CDR3 contains 17 residues. Between the trimmed V and J ends, which lost 3 bases and 10 bases, there was a span of 22 bases. The CDR3 is CASSQQTRDPARSPLHF. DNA for the CDR3: TGCGCCAGCAGCCAGCAAACGCGGGATCCGGCTCGGTCACCCCTCCACTTT.

The rearrangement links TRBV2 to TRBJ2-7; 8 nucleotides line up with TRBD1. After removal of 4 bases from V and 2 bases from J, the junction contained 7 bases not matched to a gene. The CDR3 is made up of 15 amino acids. Germline V gives CDR1 SNHLY, CDR2 FYNNEI. The CDR3 nucleotides read TGTGCCAGCAGTGCCCCCAGGGGGCGAGCCTACGAGCAGTACTTC. Translated, it gives CASSAPRGRAYEQYF.